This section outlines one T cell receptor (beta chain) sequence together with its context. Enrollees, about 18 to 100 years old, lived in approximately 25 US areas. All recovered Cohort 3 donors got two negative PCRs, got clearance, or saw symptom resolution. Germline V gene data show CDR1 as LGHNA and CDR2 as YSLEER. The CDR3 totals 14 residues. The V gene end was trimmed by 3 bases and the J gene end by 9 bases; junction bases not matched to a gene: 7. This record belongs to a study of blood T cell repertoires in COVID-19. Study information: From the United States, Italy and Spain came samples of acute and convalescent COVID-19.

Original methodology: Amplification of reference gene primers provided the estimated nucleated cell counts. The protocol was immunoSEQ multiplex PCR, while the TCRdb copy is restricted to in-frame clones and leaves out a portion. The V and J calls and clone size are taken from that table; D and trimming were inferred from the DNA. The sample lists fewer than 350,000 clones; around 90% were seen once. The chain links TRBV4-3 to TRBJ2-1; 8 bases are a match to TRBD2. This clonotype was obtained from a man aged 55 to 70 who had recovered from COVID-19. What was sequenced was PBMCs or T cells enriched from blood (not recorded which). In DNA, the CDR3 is TGCGCCAGCAGCCAGCCAGGGCGGGAGGCTGAGCAGTTCTTC. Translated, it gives CASSQPGREAEQFF.